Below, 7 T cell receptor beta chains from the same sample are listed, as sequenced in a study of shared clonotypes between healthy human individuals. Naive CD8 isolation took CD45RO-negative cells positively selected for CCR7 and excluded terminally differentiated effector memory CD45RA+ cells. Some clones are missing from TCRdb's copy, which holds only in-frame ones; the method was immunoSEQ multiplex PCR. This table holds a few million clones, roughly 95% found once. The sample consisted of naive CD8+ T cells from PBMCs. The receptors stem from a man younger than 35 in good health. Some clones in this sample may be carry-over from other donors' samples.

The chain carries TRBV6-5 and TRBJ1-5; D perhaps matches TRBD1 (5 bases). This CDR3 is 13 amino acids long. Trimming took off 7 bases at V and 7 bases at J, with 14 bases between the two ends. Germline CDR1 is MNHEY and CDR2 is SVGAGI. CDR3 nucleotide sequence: TGTGCCAGCACCCCGGGGAGGGGCCAGCCCCAGCATTTT. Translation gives CASTPGRGQPQHF.

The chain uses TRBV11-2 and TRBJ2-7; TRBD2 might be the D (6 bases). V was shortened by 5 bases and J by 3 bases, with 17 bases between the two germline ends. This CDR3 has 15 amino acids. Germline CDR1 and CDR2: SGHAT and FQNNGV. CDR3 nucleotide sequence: TGTGCCAGCAGCCTCCATCGGGAGAGAGTCTACGAGCAGTACTTC. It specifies CASSLHRERVYEQYF. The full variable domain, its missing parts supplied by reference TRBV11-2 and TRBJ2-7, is EAGVAQSPRYKIIEKRQSVAFWCNPISGHATLYWYQQILGQGPKLLIQFQNNGVVDDSQLPKDRFSAERLKGVDSTLKIQPAKLEDSAVYLCASSLHRERVYEQYFGPGTRLTVT.

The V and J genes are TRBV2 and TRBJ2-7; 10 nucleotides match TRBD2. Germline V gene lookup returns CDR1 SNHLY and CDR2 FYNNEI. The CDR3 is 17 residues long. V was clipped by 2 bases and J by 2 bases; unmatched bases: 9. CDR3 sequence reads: CASSEKTSGYRTYEQYF. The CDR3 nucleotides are TGTGCCAGCAGTGAAAAGACTAGCGGGTATAGAACCTACGAGCAGTACTTC. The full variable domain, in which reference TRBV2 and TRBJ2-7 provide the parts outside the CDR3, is EPEVTQTPSHQVTQMGQEVILRCVPISNHLYFYWYRQILGQKVEFLVSFYNNEISEKSEIFDDQFSVERPDGSNFTLKIRSTKLEDSAMYFCASSEKTSGYRTYEQYFGPGTRLTVT.

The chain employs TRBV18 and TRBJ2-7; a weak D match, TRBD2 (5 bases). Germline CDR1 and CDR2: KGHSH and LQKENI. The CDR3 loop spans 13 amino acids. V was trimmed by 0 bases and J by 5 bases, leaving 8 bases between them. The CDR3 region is CASSPPPGDEQYF. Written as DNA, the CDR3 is TGTGCCAGCTCACCACCGCCCGGGGACGAGCAGTACTTC.

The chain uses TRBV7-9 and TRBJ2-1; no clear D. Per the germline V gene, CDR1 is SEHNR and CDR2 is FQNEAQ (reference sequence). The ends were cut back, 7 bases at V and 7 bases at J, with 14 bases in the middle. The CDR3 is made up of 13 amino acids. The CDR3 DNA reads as TGTGCCAGCACCAAGCTAGGACGTAATGAGCAGTTCTTC. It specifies CASTKLGRNEQFF.

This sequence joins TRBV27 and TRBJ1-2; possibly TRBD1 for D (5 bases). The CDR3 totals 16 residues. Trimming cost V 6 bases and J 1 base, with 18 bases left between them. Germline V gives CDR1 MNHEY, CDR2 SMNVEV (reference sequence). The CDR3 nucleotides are TGTGCCAGCAGAATAGGGAACGAAGGGGTTAACTATGGCTACACCTTC. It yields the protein CASRIGNEGVNYGYTF.

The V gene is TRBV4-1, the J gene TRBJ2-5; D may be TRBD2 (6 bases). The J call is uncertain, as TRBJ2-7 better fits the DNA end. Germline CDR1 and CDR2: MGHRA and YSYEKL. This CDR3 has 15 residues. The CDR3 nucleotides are TGCGCCAGCAGCCCAGTGGGGGGAATAGGCTACGAGCAGTACTTC. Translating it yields CASSPVGGIGYEQYF.